This T cell receptor beta chain was documented in a study of tumor and adjacent non-tumor tissue in lung cancer. The overall study: Stage I to III disease affected about nine men and 5 women aged about 30 to 76. Samples averaged roughly 4 million productive TCRbeta reads each. Overall study results and limits: Significantly higher TCR diversity was found in tumor than normal lung. Tumor repertoires had a smaller top 100 clone share than normal lung.

The library came from three nested PCR rounds adapted from ARM-PCR protocols. TCRdb reanalysed the multiplex PCR reads using MiXCR and keeps one entry per CDR3 protein. Of around 40,000 distinct CDR3 sequences in the sample, over 55% were seen once. The template was RNA from unsorted bulk tissue. Distant lung tissue was collected more than 3 cm away from the tumor edge. Worth noting for this clonotype: Its antigen remains unidentified. A junction boundary mismatches the germline segment, possibly from a read error.

The source is a man between 45 and 60 years old with non-small cell lung cancer. The sample consisted of distant non-tumor lung tissue.

The CDR3 nucleotides read TGTGCCAGCAATTTAGATGACGGCCACGGTATGGATACGCAGTATTTT. Translation: CASNLDDGHGMDTQYF. This chain joins TRBV12-3 or TRBV12-4 and TRBJ2-3; D gene ambiguous. The CDR3 loop spans 16 amino acids.